This TCR beta chain derives from a study of T cell responses to AZD1222 COVID-19 vaccine. Findings and caveats of the study: Only a handful of people who got AZD1222 tested seropositive at baseline.

Germline V gene lookup returns CDR1 SGHRS and CDR2 YFSETQ. This CDR3 is 15 amino acids long. Germline trimming cut 7 bases from V and 9 bases from J; bases unmatched to any gene: 15. A word on this clone: What it binds is unknown.

Repertoires were generated with immunoSEQ multiplex PCR, while TCRdb's copy carries only in-frame clones and drops some. The data contain about 150,000 clones, approximately 83% of them singletons. The rearrangement links TRBV5-1 to TRBJ2-1, with TRBD2 matching 8 bases. This clonotype was obtained from an adult in good health. The sequencing used peripheral blood, collected on day 0 of AZD1222 vaccination. The CDR3 is CASRLGTSFTGEQFF. The CDR3 coding sequence is TGCGCCAGCCGTCTGGGGACTAGTTTTACGGGTGAGCAGTTCTTC.